Listed below are T cell receptor beta chains from one sample, sequenced in a study of shared clonotypes between healthy human individuals. Clones were read by immunoSEQ multiplex PCR, and TCRdb kept only the in-frame ones, dropping some. The sample records about 2.3 million clones, just under 95% being singletons. The sequencing sample was made of naive CD4+ T cells from PBMCs. Source of these receptors: a man between 18 and 35 years old in good health. Some clones in this sample may be carry-over from other donors' samples. The CDR3 runs from the conserved cysteine through the conserved F or W. Fields, in order: D gene, V gene, clone size, J gene, CDR3 DNA, CDR3 protein. A D gene is named only where the DNA matches it firmly. Clone size appears in some rows only: once, few, many, or a class for an expanded clone.

D gene: TRBD1; V gene: TRBV29-1; clone size: .; J gene: TRBJ1-4; CDR3 DNA: TGCAGCGCCCTGACAGGGCGGGGTGAAAAACTGTTTTTT; CDR3 protein: CSALTGRGEKLFF
D gene: .; V gene: TRBV5-1; clone size: .; J gene: TRBJ2-1; CDR3 DNA: TGCGCCAGCACCGCGGTGTACAATGAGCAGTTCTTC; CDR3 protein: CASTAVYNEQFF
D gene: TRBD1; V gene: TRBV7-8; clone size: .; J gene: TRBJ2-7; CDR3 DNA: TGTGCCAGCAGCCGGGGACAGGGGGCTCTGAACGAGCAGTACTTC; CDR3 protein: CASSRGQGALNEQYF
D gene: TRBD2; V gene: TRBV5-1; clone size: .; J gene: TRBJ2-5; CDR3 DNA: TGCGCCAGCCAGATAGCGGGACTAGCGGGAGACACCGCCGGCGAGACCCAGTACTTC; CDR3 protein: CASQIAGLAGDTAGETQYF
D gene: .; V gene: TRBV19; clone size: .; J gene: TRBJ1-2; CDR3 DNA: TGTGCCAGTAGTATTTATCGGCGGTCTGGCTACACCTTC; CDR3 protein: CASSIYRRSGYTF
D gene: TRBD2; V gene: TRBV11-2; clone size: once; J gene: TRBJ2-7; CDR3 DNA: TGTGCCAGCAGCTTAGAACTAGCGGATTACGAGCAGTACTTC; CDR3 protein: CASSLELADYEQYF
D gene: .; V gene: TRBV18; clone size: few; J gene: TRBJ1-4; CDR3 DNA: TGTGCCAGCTCACCACGGACGGATGAAAAACTGTTTTTT; CDR3 protein: CASSPRTDEKLFF
D gene: .; V gene: TRBV18; clone size: .; J gene: TRBJ1-2; CDR3 DNA: TGTGCCAGCTCACCACGACAGCTCTATGGCTACACCTTC; CDR3 protein: CASSPRQLYGYTF
D gene: .; V gene: TRBV9; clone size: once; J gene: TRBJ2-5; CDR3 DNA: TGTGCCAGCAGCGTAAGGGGATCAGGAGAGACCCAGTACTTC; CDR3 protein: CASSVRGSGETQYF
D gene: TRBD1; V gene: TRBV5-4; clone size: .; J gene: TRBJ1-1; CDR3 DNA: TGTGCCAGCAGCGGCGGACAGGGGTTTGGAGCTTTCTTT; CDR3 protein: CASSGGQGFGAFF
D gene: .; V gene: TRBV9; clone size: .; J gene: TRBJ1-4; CDR3 DNA: TGTGCCAGCAGCGTTTTTCCGGGACCAACTTCTGAAAAACTGTTTTTT; CDR3 protein: CASSVFPGPTSEKLFF
D gene: .; V gene: TRBV2; clone size: once; J gene: TRBJ1-1; CDR3 DNA: TGTGCCAGCACCCAGGGTGTGGTGAACACTGAAGCTTTCTTT; CDR3 protein: CASTQGVVNTEAFF
D gene: .; V gene: TRBV12-5; clone size: .; J gene: TRBJ2-6; CDR3 DNA: TGTGCTAGTGGTTTGTCCGCGACAGTCTCTGGGGCCAACGTCCTGACTTTC; CDR3 protein: CASGLSATVSGANVLTF
D gene: .; V gene: TRBV19; clone size: .; J gene: TRBJ2-4; CDR3 DNA: TGTGCCAGCGGGAAGGGGGAGGGTTATCACATTCAGTACTTC; CDR3 protein: CASGKGEGYHIQYF
D gene: .; V gene: TRBV9; clone size: .; J gene: TRBJ2-1; CDR3 DNA: TGTGCCAGCAGCGTAGATAGTTGGCACAATGAGCAGTTCTTC; CDR3 protein: CASSVDSWHNEQFF
D gene: TRBD2; V gene: TRBV27; clone size: .; J gene: TRBJ2-2; CDR3 DNA: TGTGCCAGCAGCCGTCTAGCGGAGGGGAACACCGGGGAGCTGTTTTTT; CDR3 protein: CASSRLAEGNTGELFF
D gene: .; V gene: TRBV18; clone size: .; J gene: TRBJ1-3; CDR3 DNA: TGTGCCAGCTCACCAACCCCGTGGGGGAACGAAAACACCATATATTTT; CDR3 protein: CASSPTPWGNENTIYF
D gene: .; V gene: TRBV21-1; clone size: .; J gene: TRBJ2-1; CDR3 DNA: TGTGCCAGCAGCAAAGGGACTAGCGGGACCCTACACAATGAGCAGTTCTTC; CDR3 protein: CASSKGTSGTLHNEQFF
D gene: TRBD1; V gene: TRBV11-2; clone size: .; J gene: TRBJ2-1; CDR3 DNA: TGTGCCAGCAGCTTGGTTCCGTCCGGGACAGGTAGATATGAGCAGTTCTTC; CDR3 protein: CASSLVPSGTGRYEQFF
D gene: TRBD1; V gene: TRBV5-1; clone size: .; J gene: TRBJ1-3; CDR3 DNA: TGCGCCAGCAGCTTAACAGGGGGGGACACCATATATTTT; CDR3 protein: CASSLTGGDTIYF
D gene: .; V gene: TRBV5-1; clone size: .; J gene: TRBJ2-1; CDR3 DNA: TGCGCCAGCAGCTTGGCGGGGGTAGGATACAATGAGCAGTTCTTC; CDR3 protein: CASSLAGVGYNEQFF
D gene: .; V gene: TRBV28; clone size: .; J gene: TRBJ2-1; CDR3 DNA: TGTGCCAGCATTTGGGGGCGAGACAATGAGCAGTTCTTC; CDR3 protein: CASIWGRDNEQFF
D gene: .; V gene: TRBV7-3; clone size: .; J gene: TRBJ1-1; CDR3 DNA: TGTGCCAGCACTCGGGGGGAGACATTGAAGCTTTTCTTT; CDR3 protein: CASTRGETLKLFF
D gene: .; V gene: TRBV28; clone size: .; J gene: TRBJ2-1; CDR3 DNA: TGTGCCAGCAGTACAGGACTACTAGATTACAATGAGCAGTTCTTC; CDR3 protein: CASSTGLLDYNEQFF
D gene: .; V gene: TRBV28; clone size: .; J gene: TRBJ1-2; CDR3 DNA: TGTGCCAGCAGTTCGGGAATTTACGTTGGCTACACCTTC; CDR3 protein: CASSSGIYVGYTF
D gene: .; V gene: TRBV7-2; clone size: .; J gene: TRBJ2-5; CDR3 DNA: TGTGCCAGCACCCCCCCCCGGCGGGCCTCCACGCAAGAGACCCAGTACTTC; CDR3 protein: CASTPPRRASTQETQYF
D gene: TRBD1; V gene: TRBV27; clone size: .; J gene: TRBJ1-1; CDR3 DNA: TGTGCCAGCAGCTCTGGACAGGGTTACACTGAAGCTTTCTTT; CDR3 protein: CASSSGQGYTEAFF
D gene: .; V gene: TRBV4-1; clone size: .; J gene: TRBJ2-7; CDR3 DNA: TGCGCCAGCAGCCAACAACAGGATTTCTCCTACGAGCAGTACTTC; CDR3 protein: CASSQQQDFSYEQYF
D gene: .; V gene: TRBV4-1; clone size: once; J gene: TRBJ1-3; CDR3 DNA: TGCGCCAGCAGCCAAGACTATGGAAACACCATATATTTT; CDR3 protein: CASSQDYGNTIYF
D gene: TRBD1; V gene: TRBV28; clone size: .; J gene: TRBJ2-1; CDR3 DNA: TGTGCCACAATCCCAGGGGGCTCCTACAATGAGCAGTTCTTC; CDR3 protein: CATIPGGSYNEQFF
D gene: .; V gene: TRBV19; clone size: .; J gene: TRBJ1-4; CDR3 DNA: TGTGCCAGTAGTGAATTGACAGCTAGTAATGAAAAACTGTTTTTT; CDR3 protein: CASSELTASNEKLFF
D gene: .; V gene: TRBV6-1; clone size: .; J gene: TRBJ1-5; CDR3 DNA: TGTGCCAGCATCCCCACAGGGAATAGCAATCAGCCCCAGCATTTT; CDR3 protein: CASIPTGNSNQPQHF
D gene: .; V gene: TRBV18; clone size: .; J gene: TRBJ1-1; CDR3 DNA: TGTGCCAGCTCACTATCCGTTTACACTGAAGCTTTCTTT; CDR3 protein: CASSLSVYTEAFF
D gene: .; V gene: TRBV7-9; clone size: once; J gene: TRBJ2-2; CDR3 DNA: TGTGCCAGCAGCTTACTGGGGGGCCATTCCGGGGAGCTGTTTTTT; CDR3 protein: CASSLLGGHSGELFF
D gene: .; V gene: TRBV5-1; clone size: .; J gene: TRBJ2-1; CDR3 DNA: TGCGCCAGCAGCGATGGGACCAGCTCCTACAATGAGCAGTTCTTC; CDR3 protein: CASSDGTSSYNEQFF
D gene: .; V gene: TRBV29-1; clone size: once; J gene: TRBJ2-7; CDR3 DNA: TGCAGCCAAGGGGGGGCAGACGGGCTCGGAAATCACTACGAGCAGTACTTC; CDR3 protein: CSQGGADGLGNHYEQYF
D gene: .; V gene: TRBV2; clone size: .; J gene: TRBJ2-5; CDR3 DNA: TGTGCCAGCAGTGAAAATTTGGGGGAGACCCAGTACTTC; CDR3 protein: CASSENLGETQYF
D gene: .; V gene: TRBV28; clone size: .; J gene: TRBJ2-3; CDR3 DNA: TGTGCCAGCAGTTTGACGGATACGCAGTATTTT; CDR3 protein: CASSLTDTQYF
D gene: TRBD2; V gene: TRBV7-9; clone size: .; J gene: TRBJ2-7; CDR3 DNA: TGTGCCAGCAGCCTCACTAGCGCTTTCTCCTACGAGCAGTACTTC; CDR3 protein: CASSLTSAFSYEQYF
D gene: TRBD1; V gene: TRBV5-1; clone size: .; J gene: TRBJ2-5; CDR3 DNA: TGCGCCAGCAGTTCCGGGACAGGGGTGAAAGAGACCCAGTACTTC; CDR3 protein: CASSSGTGVKETQYF
D gene: TRBD1; V gene: TRBV7-2; clone size: .; J gene: TRBJ2-6; CDR3 DNA: TGTGCCAGCAGGGGACAGCCTGCCGGGGCCAACGTCCTGACTTTC; CDR3 protein: CASRGQPAGANVLTF
D gene: TRBD1; V gene: TRBV6-1; clone size: .; J gene: TRBJ1-5; CDR3 DNA: TGTGCCAGCAGTGACCCGGGACAGGGGGACAATCAGCCCCAGCATTTT; CDR3 protein: CASSDPGQGDNQPQHF
D gene: .; V gene: TRBV19; clone size: once; J gene: TRBJ2-1; CDR3 DNA: TGTGCCAGTAGTTATATCGGCTCCTACAATGAGCAGTTCTTC; CDR3 protein: CASSYIGSYNEQFF
D gene: .; V gene: TRBV11-2; clone size: .; J gene: TRBJ1-2; CDR3 DNA: TGTGCCAGCAGCTACGCGGGGGCAGGCTACACCTTC; CDR3 protein: CASSYAGAGYTF
D gene: .; V gene: TRBV7-8; clone size: .; J gene: TRBJ2-3; CDR3 DNA: TGTGCCAGCAGCTTAGGGCGGGGAGGAGCGGATACGCAGTATTTT; CDR3 protein: CASSLGRGGADTQYF
D gene: .; V gene: TRBV5-6; clone size: .; J gene: TRBJ2-7; CDR3 DNA: TGTGCCAGCAGCTTAAACACCTACGAGCAGTACTTC; CDR3 protein: CASSLNTYEQYF
D gene: TRBD2; V gene: TRBV7-8; clone size: once; J gene: TRBJ2-1; CDR3 DNA: TGTGCCAGCAGCCCAATCGCTGGACTAGCGGCCGGTGGGCAGTTCTTC; CDR3 protein: CASSPIAGLAAGGQFF
D gene: .; V gene: TRBV6-1; clone size: .; J gene: TRBJ1-5; CDR3 DNA: TGTGCCAGCAGACAGAACAGCGTCAATCAGCCCCAGCATTTT; CDR3 protein: CASRQNSVNQPQHF
D gene: TRBD2; V gene: TRBV28; clone size: .; J gene: TRBJ2-7; CDR3 DNA: TGTGCCAGCAGCACCCGCCAACCACTAGCGGGGTGGGGCTACGAGCAGTACTTC; CDR3 protein: CASSTRQPLAGWGYEQYF
D gene: .; V gene: TRBV7-9; clone size: .; J gene: TRBJ2-2; CDR3 DNA: TGTGCCAGCAGCCGTATAGACAGCCAAGAGGAGCTGTTTTTT; CDR3 protein: CASSRIDSQEELFF
D gene: TRBD2; V gene: TRBV11-2; clone size: .; J gene: TRBJ2-5; CDR3 DNA: TGTGCCAGCAGCTTAGGATATTCCAGCGGGAAAGAGACCCAGTACTTC; CDR3 protein: CASSLGYSSGKETQYF
D gene: TRBD1; V gene: TRBV7-9; clone size: .; J gene: TRBJ2-3; CDR3 DNA: TGTGCCAGCTTGGAAGGACAGGGATCGTTAGATACGCAGTATTTT; CDR3 protein: CASLEGQGSLDTQYF
D gene: .; V gene: TRBV29-1; clone size: .; J gene: TRBJ2-7; CDR3 DNA: TGCAGCGTTGATTCCCGGCCCGTTTCCTACGAGCAGTACTTC; CDR3 protein: CSVDSRPVSYEQYF
D gene: .; V gene: TRBV19; clone size: .; J gene: TRBJ2-6; CDR3 DNA: TGTGCCAGTAGCGTTCAAAGCGGGTCTGGGGCCAACGTCCTGACTTTC; CDR3 protein: CASSVQSGSGANVLTF
D gene: .; V gene: TRBV2; clone size: .; J gene: TRBJ2-7; CDR3 DNA: TGTGCCAGCAGTGAACACAGGCCCCTAAACTACTTC; CDR3 protein: CASSEHRPLNYF